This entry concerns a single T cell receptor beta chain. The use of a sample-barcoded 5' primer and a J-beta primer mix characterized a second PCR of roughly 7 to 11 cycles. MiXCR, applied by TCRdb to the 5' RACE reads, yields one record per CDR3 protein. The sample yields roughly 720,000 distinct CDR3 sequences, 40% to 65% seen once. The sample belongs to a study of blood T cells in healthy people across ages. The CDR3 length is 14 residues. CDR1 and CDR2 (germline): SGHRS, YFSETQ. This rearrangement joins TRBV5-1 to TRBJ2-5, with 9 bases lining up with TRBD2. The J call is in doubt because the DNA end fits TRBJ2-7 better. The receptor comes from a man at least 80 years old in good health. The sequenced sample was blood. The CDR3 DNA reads TGCGCCAGCAGGAGAGAACTAGCGGGTTACGAGCAGTACTTC. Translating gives CASRRELAGYEQYF.